This T cell receptor (beta chain) was recovered during a study of molecular identifiers for immune sequencing clone quantification. Libraries of bulk TCR were made by previously described methods (with listed TCR primers). TCRdb re-derived calls from the PCR reads in MiXCR, one entry per CDR3 protein. The sample yields a few hundred thousand distinct CDR3 sequences, 25% seen once. The sequenced material came from naive CD8+ T cells from blood, with Jurkat cell RNA spiked in. The subset is: FACS-sorted CD8+CD4-CCR7+CD45RA+ naive T cells. This clonotype was sampled from a human donor in good health. Some libraries in this study had Jurkat cell RNA spiked in.

CDR3 coding DNA: TGTGCCAGCAGCCCCTTACAGGGGGCGTCCGGGGAGCTGTTTTTT. It specifies CASSPLQGASGELFF. V usage is TRBV9 and J usage is TRBJ2-2, with 9 bases fitting TRBD1. The CDR3 has 15 amino acids. The V gene end was trimmed by 4 bases and the J gene end by 6 bases; junction bases not matched to a gene: 7. The germline V gene has CDR1 SGDLS and CDR2 YYNGEE. The complete variable domain, with remaining parts taken from reference TRBV9 and TRBJ2-2, reads DSGVTQTPKHLITATGQRVTLRCSPRSGDLSVYWYQQSLDQGLQFLIQYYNGEERAKGNILERFSAQQFPDLHSELNLSSLELGDSALYFCASSPLQGASGELFFGEGSRLTVL.